These T cell receptor beta chains were read from a single sample in a study of Ad26.COV2.S vaccination and SARS-CoV-2 variants. TCRdb's copy holds only in-frame clones and misses some; the assay was immunoSEQ multiplex PCR. The sample includes 350,000 to 500,000 clones, 90% of them seen just once. The sample in question was peripheral blood, obtained in a trial of Ad26.COV2.S vaccine versus placebo. The receptor set was obtained from a person aged 18-65 years who received the Ad26.COV2.S COVID-19 vaccine or a placebo. Each CDR3 is given with its conserved first and last residue. Fields, in order: J gene, clone size, V gene, D gene, CDR3 protein, CDR3 DNA. A D gene is named only where the DNA matches it firmly. A clone size is listed for some rows: how often the clone was seen (once, few, many), or a class if it is expanded.

TRBJ2-1,-,TRBV5-4,-,CASSLEWGHDSEQFF,TGTGCCAGCAGCTTGGAATGGGGGCACGACAGTGAGCAGTTCTTC
TRBJ2-2,few,TRBV3-1/TRBV3-2,-,CASSQTTGELFF,TGTGCCAGCAGCCAAACAACCGGGGAGCTGTTTTTT
TRBJ2-3,-,TRBV4-3,TRBD2,CASSQGRREYSDTQYF,TGCGCCAGCAGCCAAGGTCGGCGGGAGTACTCAGATACGCAGTATTTT
TRBJ2-2,-,TRBV2,-,CASTDNTGELFF,TGTGCCAGCACCGATAACACCGGGGAGCTGTTTTTT
TRBJ2-5,-,TRBV5-8,TRBD2,CASSRGLAGEETQYF,TGTGCCAGCAGCAGAGGACTAGCGGGGGAAGAGACCCAGTACTTC
TRBJ2-7,-,TRBV27,TRBD2,CASSSGTSGRYEQYF,TGTGCCAGCAGTTCCGGGACTAGCGGGAGGTACGAGCAGTACTTC
TRBJ1-6,once,TRBV3-1/TRBV3-2,-,CASSQPGTDSPLHF,TGTGCCAGCAGCCAACCGGGAACGGATTCACCCCTCCACTTT
TRBJ2-7,-,TRBV20-1,TRBD1,CSASNRGNYEQYF,TGCAGTGCTAGTAACAGGGGGAACTACGAGCAGTACTTC
TRBJ2-3,-,TRBV19,TRBD1,CASSGQDRFTDTQYF,TGTGCCAGCTCGGGACAGGACCGATTCACAGATACGCAGTATTTT
TRBJ1-1,-,TRBV28,TRBD1,CASSFAGGPTEAFF,TGTGCCAGCAGTTTCGCAGGGGGCCCGACTGAAGCTTTCTTT
TRBJ2-2,-,TRBV2,-,CASSATGGGELFF,TGTGCCAGCAGTGCGACGGGTGGCGGGGAGCTGTTTTTT
TRBJ2-1,-,TRBV19,-,CASSIVEGATNEQFF,TGTGCCAGTAGTATAGTAGAGGGCGCCACAAATGAGCAGTTCTTC
TRBJ1-5,-,TRBV5-1,-,CASSEGGRGNQPQHF,TGCGCCAGCAGCGAAGGCGGCAGGGGCAATCAGCCCCAGCATTTT
TRBJ1-1,-,TRBV7-2,-,CASSFLPNTEAFF,TGTGCCAGCAGCTTTTTGCCGAACACTGAAGCTTTCTTT
TRBJ1-6,-,TRBV3-1/TRBV3-2,-,CASSQEWGTYNSPLHF,TGTGCCAGCAGCCAAGAGTGGGGGACATATAATTCACCCCTCCACTTT
TRBJ2-1,-,TRBV9,TRBD2,CASSTGSGSDNEQFF,TGTGCCAGCAGCACAGGCAGCGGGAGTGACAATGAGCAGTTCTTC
TRBJ1-6,-,TRBV27,TRBD1,CASSPRTGTDSPLHF,TGTGCCAGCAGTCCCAGGACAGGGACGGATTCACCCCTCCACTTT
TRBJ1-5,once,TRBV5-6,-,CASSRWRGAQHF,TGTGCCAGCAGCCGGTGGAGGGGCGCTCAGCATTTT
TRBJ2-2,few,TRBV5-4,TRBD1,CASSLGTGVTGELFF,TGTGCCAGCAGCTTGGGGACAGGGGTCACCGGGGAGCTGTTTTTT
TRBJ2-5,-,TRBV19,-,CASSSILSTQYF,TGTGCCAGTAGTTCAATTCTTTCGACCCAGTACTTC
TRBJ2-1,-,TRBV19,-,CASSMVDTLINEQFF,TGTGCCAGTAGTATGGTGGACACCCTAATTAATGAGCAGTTCTTC
TRBJ1-5,few,TRBV6-1,-,CASSEDRVYYFRHF,TGTGCCAGCAGTGAAGACAGGGTATACTATTTTAGGCATTTT
TRBJ2-1,-,TRBV6-2/TRBV6-3,-,CASSYSLGGRSLYNEQFF,TGTGCCAGCAGTTACTCCCTGGGGGGGCGGAGCCTTTACAATGAGCAGTTCTTC
TRBJ2-4,-,TRBV9,TRBD2,CASSEGTSGSEVQYF,TGTGCCAGCAGCGAGGGGACTAGCGGGAGTGAGGTTCAGTACTTC